Listed here are 20 T cell receptor beta chains from one sample, sequenced in a study of T cell responses to AZD1222 COVID-19 vaccine. Using immunoSEQ multiplex PCR, the repertoire was profiled, and TCRdb retains in-frame clones only, with some absent. The sample shows roughly 150,000 clones, approximately 90% of them seen only once. The specimen was peripheral blood, collected 28 days after the second AZD1222 dose. The receptors come from an adult who received the AZD1222 COVID-19 vaccine.

The rearrangement links TRBV5-1 to TRBJ2-2, with unresolved D. V lost 5 bases and J 3 bases, leaving 5 bases between the germline ends. The CDR3 is made up of 12 amino acids. Germline V gene sequence: CDR1 SGHRS, CDR2 YFSETQ. The chain's CDR3 is CASRVDTGELFF. CDR3 coding DNA: TGCGCCAGCAGGGTCGACACCGGGGAGCTGTTTTTT.

The CDR3 DNA reads TGTGCCAGTAGTATCGTGGGGGGGGGCACAGATACGCAGTATTTT. This codes for CASSIVGGGTDTQYF. This sequence joins TRBV19 and TRBJ2-3; TRBD2 matches 7 bases. The CDR3 extends over 15 amino acids. V gave up 3 bases and J gave up 1 base; unmatched junction bases: 4. Germline values: CDR1 LNHDA, CDR2 SQIVND (reference sequence).

The chain combines TRBV7-9 with TRBJ1-4; D is unresolved. The CDR3 runs to 14 residues. CDR1 and CDR2 (germline): SEHNR, FQNEAQ (reference sequence). V gave up 4 bases and J gave up 1 base, with 7 bases separating them. The CDR3 nucleotides are TGTGCCAGCAGCTCGGTAGGAACTAATGAAAAACTGTTTTTT. It translates to CASSSVGTNEKLFF.

CDR3 loop: CASSIQGGNEAFF. CDR3 nucleotide sequence: TGTGCCAGCAGCATACAGGGGGGTAATGAAGCTTTCTTT. This chain joins TRBV7-9 and TRBJ1-1, with 8 nucleotides matching TRBD1. Germline CDR1 SEHNR, CDR2 FQNEAQ (reference sequence). This CDR3 is built from 13 residues. Unmatched junction bases numbered 6, after V lost 5 bases and J lost 7 bases.

The chain has TRBV7-6 and TRBJ2-7, with 10 positions matching TRBD1. Germline V gene data show CDR1 as SGHVS and CDR2 as FNYEAQ. The V and J ends lost 7 bases and 3 bases, in that order; junction bases with no gene match: 6. The CDR3 totals 14 residues. The CDR3, as DNA: TGTGCCAGCACCCTGGGGACAGGGGACTACGAGCAGTACTTC. Protein product: CASTLGTGDYEQYF. Full variable domain (missing parts from reference TRBV7-6 and TRBJ2-7): GAGVSQSPRYKVTKRGQDVALRCDPISGHVSLYWYRQALGQGPEFLTYFNYEAQQDKSGLPNDRFSAERPEGSISTLTIQRTEQRDSAMYRCASTLGTGDYEQYFGPGTRLTVT.

In regard to this clone: Other DNA sequences of this sample code for an identical CDR3. CDR3 loop: CAWSRQGNTEAFF. The CDR3 coding sequence is TGTGCCTGGAGTCGACAGGGGAACACTGAAGCTTTCTTT. The rearrangement uses TRBV30 and TRBJ1-1, with TRBD1 matching over 7 bases. The V and J ends lost 2 bases and 1 base, in that order; junction bases with no gene match: 1. The length of the CDR3 is 13 residues. Germline CDR1 is GTSNPN and CDR2 is SVGIG (reference sequence).

The CDR3, as DNA: TGTGCCAGCAGTAGACAGGGGGCCACCTACGAGCAGTACTTC. Its protein is CASSRQGATYEQYF. The chain links TRBV27 to TRBJ2-7, with 10 nucleotides matching TRBD1. The CDR3 runs to 14 residues. Looked up from germline, CDR1 is MNHEY and CDR2 is SMNVEV (reference sequence). With V trimmed by 5 bases and J by 2 bases, 3 bases remained unmatched.

The chain joins TRBV12-3 or TRBV12-4 to TRBJ1-2; unclear D gene. The CDR3 runs 13 residues. Trimming removed 2 bases from V and 3 bases from J, with 7 bases in between. CDR3 nucleotide sequence: TGTGCCAGCAGTTTACGGGTCCACTATGGCTACACCTTC. Translated, it gives CASSLRVHYGYTF.

Only one count was recorded for this clone. The rearrangement joins TRBV10-3 to TRBJ2-7; D possibly corresponds to TRBD1 (5 bases). This CDR3 has 12 amino acids. Between the trimmed V and J ends, which lost 4 bases and 3 bases, there was a span of 7 bases. Germline V gene data show CDR1 as ENHRY and CDR2 as SYGVKD. CDR3 sequence (DNA): TGTGCCATCAGTGGGGGCGTCTACGAGCAGTACTTC. Translating gives CAISGGVYEQYF.

The chain employs TRBV15 and TRBJ2-3; 8 bases map to TRBD2. Germline-derived CDR1 and CDR2 are LNHNV and YYDKDF (reference sequence). J gave up 4 bases and V 6 bases, and 9 bases lay outside the gene matches. The CDR3 extends over 15 amino acids. CDR3 bases: TGTGCCACCAGGAAGAGCGGGAGAATAGCAGATACGCAGTATTTT. Translated, it gives CATRKSGRIADTQYF.

The chain couples TRBV2 to TRBJ1-1; D is unclear. Germline CDR1 reads SNHLY; CDR2 reads FYNNEI. Trimming removed 7 bases at V and 0 bases at J, with 9 bases between. The CDR3 totals 13 residues. The CDR3 region has the DNA TGTGCCAGCATGAGTCTCATGAACACTGAAGCTTTCTTT. This encodes CASMSLMNTEAFF.

The chain has TRBV7-9 and TRBJ2-7; 13 nucleotides align to TRBD2. The CDR3 totals 15 residues. Germline V gene sequence: CDR1 SEHNR, CDR2 FQNEAQ (reference sequence). Unmatched junction bases numbered 4, after V lost 2 bases and J lost 6 bases. CDR3 sequence reads: CASSLPGLAGSEQYF. The CDR3 bases are TGTGCCAGCAGCTTACCGGGACTAGCGGGAAGCGAGCAGTACTTC.

The CDR3 nucleotides are TGTGCCAGCTCCCCGGGACAGGGGAGTGGCTACACCTTC. It is translated as CASSPGQGSGYTF. This rearrangement joins TRBV18 to TRBJ1-2, with 10 bases lining up with TRBD1. Per the germline V gene, CDR1 is KGHSH and CDR2 is LQKENI. This CDR3 spans 13 amino acids. The V and J ends lost 6 bases and 7 bases, in that order; junction bases with no gene match: 5.

This clone was detected once. The gene calls are TRBV7-2 and TRBJ1-6, with D possibly TRBD1 on 5 matching bases. Germline assignment: CDR1 SGHTA and CDR2 FQGNSA. CDR3 length: 14 amino acids. V lost 2 bases and J 7 bases, leaving 9 bases between the germline ends. CDR3 loop: CASSLTGPNSPLHF. Written as DNA, the CDR3 is TGTGCCAGCAGCTTAACAGGTCCGAATTCACCCCTCCACTTT.

The J gene is TRBJ2-4, the V gene TRBV5-6; 9 bases are a match to TRBD1. Germline loops: CDR1 SGHDT, CDR2 YYEEEE. This CDR3 contains 16 residues. The trim removed 4 bases at V and 15 bases at J, leaving 20 bases unmatched. CDR3 sequence (DNA): TGTGCCAGCAGCATATACTCCGGGACAGGGACGAGACTGGGGTACTTC. It yields the protein CASSIYSGTGTRLGYF.

DNA for the CDR3: TGTGCCAGCAGCTCCAGCCTCTATGGCTACACCTTC. This translates into CASSSSLYGYTF. The chain combines TRBV6-5 with TRBJ1-2; no definite D call. Germline V gene data show CDR1 as MNHEY and CDR2 as SVGAGI. This CDR3 comprises 12 residues. Between the trimmed V and J ends, which lost 6 bases and 4 bases, there was a span of 9 bases.

The J gene is TRBJ2-5, the V gene TRBV10-3, with 7 bases identical to TRBD1. Germline V gene data show CDR1 as ENHRY and CDR2 as SYGVKD. J was trimmed by 5 bases and V by 6 bases; bases with no gene match: 3. The CDR3 has 12 amino acids. The CDR3 sequence: CAISEGAETQYF. CDR3 sequence (DNA): TGTGCCATCAGCGAGGGGGCGGAGACCCAGTACTTC.

The rearrangement links TRBV4-1 to TRBJ2-1; tentative D call: TRBD2 (6 bases). V lost 4 bases, J lost 5 bases, and 15 bases lay in between. The CDR3 consists of 15 residues. Germline assignment: CDR1 MGHRA and CDR2 YSYEKL. The CDR3 nucleotides read TGCGCCAGCAGCCCCTCCGGGACTCCAGACAATGAGCAGTTCTTC. Protein: CASSPSGTPDNEQFF.

The chain uses TRBV7-8 and TRBJ1-3; 7 nucleotides line up with TRBD1. Per germline, CDR1 SGHVS and CDR2 FQNEAQ. With V trimmed by 2 bases and J by 2 bases, 6 bases remained unmatched. This CDR3 spans 16 amino acids. The CDR3 spells CASSLLTTGAGNTIYF. CDR3 coding DNA: TGTGCCAGCAGCTTACTCACCACAGGGGCTGGAAACACCATATATTTT. Full variable domain (outside the CDR3, taken from reference TRBV7-8 and TRBJ1-3): GAGVSQSPRYKVAKRGQDVALRCDPISGHVSLFWYQQALGQGPEFLTYFQNEAQLDKSGLPSDRFFAERPEGSVSTLKIQRTQQEDSAVYLCASSLLTTGAGNTIYFGEGSWLTVV.

The genes are TRBV11-3 and TRBJ1-5; tentative D call: TRBD1 (5 bases). Per the germline V gene, CDR1 is SGHNT and CDR2 is YENEEA. The V end was cut by 1 base, the J end by 6 bases, with 7 bases between. CDR3 length: 13 amino acids. Here the CDR3 DNA reads TGTGCCAGCAGCTTAGGGGGCTTTCAGCCCCAGCATTTT. It codes for CASSLGGFQPQHF.